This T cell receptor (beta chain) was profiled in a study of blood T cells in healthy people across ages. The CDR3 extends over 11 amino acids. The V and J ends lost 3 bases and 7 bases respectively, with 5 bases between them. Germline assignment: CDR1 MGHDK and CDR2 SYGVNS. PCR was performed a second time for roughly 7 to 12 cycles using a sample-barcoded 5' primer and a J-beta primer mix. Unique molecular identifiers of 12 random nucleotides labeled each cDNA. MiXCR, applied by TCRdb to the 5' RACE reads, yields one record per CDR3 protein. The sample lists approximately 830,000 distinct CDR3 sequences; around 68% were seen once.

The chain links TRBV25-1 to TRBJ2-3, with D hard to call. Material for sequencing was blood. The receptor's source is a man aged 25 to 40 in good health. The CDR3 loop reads CASSELYTQYF. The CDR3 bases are TGTGCCAGCAGTGAGTTGTATACGCAGTATTTT. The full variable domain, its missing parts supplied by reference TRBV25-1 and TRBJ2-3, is EADIYQTPRYLVIGTGKKITLECSQTMGHDKMYWYQQDPGMELHLIHYSYGVNSTEKGDLSSESTVSRIRTEHFPLTLESARPSHTSQYLCASSELYTQYFGPGTRLTVL.